Below are 22 T cell receptor beta chains sequenced from a single sample in a study of CD8+ T cells in alopecia areata. Stated treatment: oral pan-JAK inhibitor, 5-10 mg twice daily. As the sequencing template, cDNA was produced by extracting RNA and reverse transcribing it. The protocol was immunoSEQ multiplex PCR, while the TCRdb copy is restricted to in-frame clones and leaves out a portion. Of around 190,000 clones listed, 60% are singletons. Sample: CD4+ T cells sorted from blood, taken at week 24, from a patient treated with tofacitinib. The receptors stem from a human donor with alopecia areata.

This clone was counted many times. J is TRBJ1-4 and V is TRBV30; 7 positions match TRBD1. Germline CDR1 is GTSNPN and CDR2 is SVGIG (reference sequence). Trimming took 5 bases from V and 6 from J; bases not matched to a gene: 9. This CDR3 spans 14 amino acids. CDR3 sequence (DNA): TGTGCCTGGTCGCAGGGGGTGGTCGATGAAAAACTGTTTTTT. It yields the protein CAWSQGVVDEKLFF.

This clone showed up just a few times. The chain employs TRBV19 and TRBJ2-1, with TRBD2 matching over 12 bases. This CDR3 comprises 13 residues. Germline CDR1 and CDR2: LNHDA and SQIVND (reference sequence). Trimming took 5 bases from V and 12 from J; bases not matched to a gene: 5. Written as DNA, the CDR3 is TGTGCCAGTAGTCCCGGACTAGCGGGACGGCAGTTCTTC. Its protein is CASSPGLAGRQFF. The whole variable domain, filled in from reference TRBV19 and TRBJ2-1, reads DGGITQSPKYLFRKEGQNVTLSCEQNLNHDAMYWYRQDPGQGLRLIYYSQIVNDFQKGDIAEGYSVSREKKESFPLTVTSAQKNPTAFYLCASSPGLAGRQFFGPGTRLTVL.

This sequence joins TRBV2 and TRBJ2-7; D remains ambiguous. V was pared by 8 bases and J by 4 bases, with 12 bases between. Germline lookup yields CDR1 SNHLY and CDR2 FYNNEI. The CDR3 covers 12 residues. The CDR3 is CASRGSGYEQYF. DNA of the CDR3: TGTGCCAGCCGAGGCAGTGGGTACGAGCAGTACTTC.

This clone was recorded only once. This sequence joins TRBV6-5 and TRBJ1-2, with 7 bases aligning to TRBD1. V dropped 9 bases and J dropped 8; count of bases not matched to a gene: 12. This CDR3 contains 13 residues. Germline V gene lookup returns CDR1 MNHEY and CDR2 SVGAGI. The CDR3 bases are TGTGCCAGTGCCCGGGGGGACAGAACCGGCTACACCTTC. Its protein is CASARGDRTGYTF.

This clone has a handful of counts. The chain uses TRBV11-1 and TRBJ1-6; 8 nucleotides agree with TRBD1. Germline assignment: CDR1 SGHAT and CDR2 FQDESV (reference sequence). The CDR3 is 14 amino acids. The V gene end was trimmed by 4 bases and the J gene end by 8 bases; junction bases not matched to a gene: 4. The CDR3 here is CASSSQGGHSPLHF. The CDR3 region has the DNA TGTGCCAGCAGCTCACAGGGGGGACATTCACCCCTCCACTTT.

The chain joins TRBV11-2 to TRBJ2-1; the D is unclear. Germline CDR1 is SGHAT and CDR2 is FQNNGV. Trimming cost V 2 bases and J 0 bases, with 5 bases left between them. The CDR3 runs to 14 residues. CDR3 in amino acids: CASSLISSYNEQFF. CDR3 sequence (DNA): TGTGCCAGCAGCTTAATAAGCTCCTACAATGAGCAGTTCTTC.

The chain recombines TRBV2 with TRBJ2-7; 12 bases agree with TRBD1. The trim removed 6 bases at V and 5 bases at J, leaving 8 bases unmatched. The CDR3 sequence is 15 residues long. CDR1 SNHLY and CDR2 FYNNEI come from the germline V gene. DNA for the CDR3: TGTGCCAGCAGCTCCCCGGGACAGGGGGCCCACGAGCAGTACTTC. Encoded protein: CASSSPGQGAHEQYF.

V gene TRBV2 combines with J gene TRBJ1-2; 7 bases are a match to TRBD1. CDR1 is SNHLY, CDR2 FYNNEI, per germline. This CDR3 has 12 residues. J lost 4 bases, V lost 11 bases, and 7 bases had no gene match. CDR3 in DNA: TGTGCCGGAACGGGACAGACCTATGGCTACACCTTC. Amino acid sequence: CAGTGQTYGYTF.

The rearrangement links TRBV30 to TRBJ1-2; D possibly corresponds to TRBD1 (5 bases). Germline assignment: CDR1 GTSNPN and CDR2 SVGIG (reference sequence). This CDR3 has 14 residues. Trimming took off 4 bases at V and 0 bases at J, with 12 bases between the two ends. In DNA, the CDR3 is TGTGCCTGGAACATACAGGAGGCTAACTATGGCTACACCTTC. Its protein product is CAWNIQEANYGYTF.

This clone has just a few counts. This chain links TRBV10-3 with TRBJ1-2; TRBD1 matches at 8 bases. Germline lookup yields CDR1 ENHRY and CDR2 SYGVKD. The CDR3 covers 13 residues. V lost 5 bases and J lost 7; bases outside the gene matches: 6. CDR3: CAISSNRGTGYTF. Written as DNA, the CDR3 is TGTGCCATCAGTTCAAACAGGGGGACTGGCTACACCTTC.

The rearrangement links TRBV7-2 to TRBJ1-2; D remains ambiguous. From germline, CDR1 is SGHTA and CDR2 FQGNSA. The germline V and J ends were trimmed by 1 base and 0 bases, with 9 bases remaining between them. The CDR3 extends over 15 amino acids. CDR3: CASSLEAATNYGYTF. The CDR3 DNA follows: TGTGCCAGCAGCTTAGAGGCAGCTACTAACTATGGCTACACCTTC.

This clone was seen repeatedly, ten times or more. This chain links TRBV6-6 with TRBJ1-1, with D possibly TRBD1 on 6 matching bases. The CDR3 spans 13 residues. Between the trimmed V and J ends, which lost 6 bases and 4 bases, there was a span of 12 bases. Germline CDR1 and CDR2: MNHNY and SVGAGI (reference sequence). The CDR3 DNA reads as TGTGCCAGCAGAAGGACAGAGAGCACTGAAGCTTTCTTT. Translation: CASRRTESTEAFF.

This clone was detected only once. The V and J genes are TRBV4-2 and TRBJ2-7, with 9 bases identical to TRBD1. This CDR3 comprises 16 residues. The trim removed 0 bases at V and 3 bases at J, leaving 6 bases unmatched. CDR1 is LGHNA and CDR2 is YNFKEQ in the germline V gene. The DNA of the CDR3 is TGTGCCAGCAGCCAAGAACATGGGACAGGGAGCTACGAGCAGTACTTC. Translated: CASSQEHGTGSYEQYF.

This clone was recorded a few times. The V call is TRBV27, the J call TRBJ1-6, with 8 bases matching TRBD1. V was clipped by 6 bases and J by 9 bases; unmatched bases: 10. Germline V lookup: CDR1 MNHEY, CDR2 SMNVEV (reference sequence). The CDR3 length is 15 residues. CDR3 in DNA: TGTGCCAGCAGGAGACAGGGGTCAAGTTCTTCACCCCTCCACTTT. Its translation: CASRRQGSSSSPLHF.

The rearrangement uses TRBV10-3 and TRBJ1-2; D not certain. The CDR3 contains 14 residues. V lost 2 bases and J 8 bases, leaving 15 bases between the germline ends. CDR1 and CDR2 from the germline V gene are ENHRY and SYGVKD. The DNA of the CDR3 is TGTGCCATCAGTGAGCCCGATCCTCCTCAGGGCTACACCTTC. This gives the protein CAISEPDPPQGYTF.

V and J are TRBV5-1 and TRBJ2-5, with TRBD1 matching 7 bases. Per germline, CDR1 SGHRS and CDR2 YFSETQ. The CDR3 consists of 14 residues. J lost 4 bases, V lost 4 bases, and 7 bases had no gene match. The CDR3 region has the DNA TGCGCCAGCAGCCAGACGACAGGGCGAGAGACCCAGTACTTC. Its protein product is CASSQTTGRETQYF.

Concerning this clone itself: This sample includes further DNA sequences coding for the same CDR3. This chain joins TRBV19 and TRBJ2-5; D gene uncertain. Trimming shortened V by 3 bases and J by 5 bases, and 4 bases separated the two germline ends. Germline lookup yields CDR1 LNHDA and CDR2 SQIVND (reference sequence). This CDR3 has 11 amino acids. The CDR3 sequence: CASSMGETQYF. The CDR3 bases are TGTGCCAGTAGTATGGGGGAGACCCAGTACTTC.

The table lists this clone with a few counts. The CDR3 reads CASSYQQGVGNTIYF. In DNA form, the CDR3 reads TGCGCCAGCAGCTATCAGCAGGGAGTCGGAAACACCATATATTTT. The chain recombines TRBV5-1 with TRBJ1-3, with a tentative D call TRBD1 (5 bases). The V end lost 3 bases, the J end lost 4 bases, and 14 bases lay between the germline ends. This CDR3 has 15 amino acids. Per germline, CDR1 SGHRS and CDR2 YFSETQ.

This chain uses TRBV19 with TRBJ2-4; D unresolved. In germline, CDR1 is LNHDA, CDR2 SQIVND (reference sequence). The CDR3 has 14 amino acids. V lost 0 bases and J lost 4, with 7 bases in between. CDR3 sequence: CASSIEAYKNIQYF. CDR3 nucleotides: TGTGCCAGTAGTATAGAAGCCTATAAAAACATTCAGTACTTC.

The V gene is TRBV27, the J gene TRBJ1-1, with TRBD1 as a possible D gene (6 bases). Germline V gives CDR1 MNHEY, CDR2 SMNVEV (reference sequence). The CDR3 length is 15 residues. Trimming stripped 2 bases from V and 4 bases from J, with 14 bases between. The CDR3 DNA follows: TGTGCCAGCAGTTTAAAGGGGGGCCTAGGCACTGAAGCTTTCTTT. It encodes CASSLKGGLGTEAFF.

The chain joins TRBV29-1 to TRBJ2-7; D could derive from TRBD1 or TRBD2 (6 bases each). The V gene's germline CDR1 is SQVTM and CDR2 ANQGSEA. V lost 5 bases, J lost 2 bases, and 16 bases lay in between. CDR3 size: 14 residues. The CDR3 coding sequence is TGCAGCGTTCAAGTTGGGGGGCGAGCCTACGAGCAGTACTTC. Protein sequence: CSVQVGGRAYEQYF.

The chain recombines TRBV28 with TRBJ1-4; possible D gene TRBD1, 5 bases. Germline V CDR1 and CDR2: MDHEN, SYDVKM. The CDR3 sequence is 15 residues long. The V gene lost 3 bases and the J gene lost 7 bases, with 15 bases spanning the gap. The CDR3: CASSFQAGRSEKLFF. The CDR3 coding sequence is TGTGCCAGCAGTTTCCAAGCAGGGCGGAGTGAAAAACTGTTTTTT.